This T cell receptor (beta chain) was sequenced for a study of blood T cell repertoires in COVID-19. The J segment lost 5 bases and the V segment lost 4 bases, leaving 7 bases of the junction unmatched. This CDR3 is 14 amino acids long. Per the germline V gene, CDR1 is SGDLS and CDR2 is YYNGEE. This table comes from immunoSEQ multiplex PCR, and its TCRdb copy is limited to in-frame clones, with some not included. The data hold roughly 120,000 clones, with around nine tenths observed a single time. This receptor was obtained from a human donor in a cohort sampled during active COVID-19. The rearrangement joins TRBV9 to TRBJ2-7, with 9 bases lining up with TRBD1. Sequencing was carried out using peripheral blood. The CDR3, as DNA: TGTGCCAGCAGCATAACGACAGGGGGAGACGAGCAGTACTTC. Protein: CASSITTGGDEQYF.